This TCR beta chain was identified during a study of cytomegalovirus exposure and HLA in healthy donors. General study results and limits: Information on immune exposure was restricted to one variable (CMV serostatus).

A multiplex PCR was run with 60 Vbeta primers and 13 Jbeta primers. Profiled with immunoSEQ multiplex PCR; TCRdb holds only in-frame clones, not every one. The sample contains fewer than 200,000 clones, 70% to 85% of which appear only once. The CDR3 spans 15 residues. Germline V lookup: CDR1 SEHNR, CDR2 FQNEAQ (reference sequence). As concerns this clone: As yet, its antigen is unknown. A read error may account for a junction end that differs from germline.

The clonotype originates from a man between 35 and 55 years old in good health and CMV-seronegative. The V call is TRBV7-9, the J call TRBJ2-1; 8 bases line up with TRBD1. The sequenced sample consisted of PBMCs. In nucleotides, the CDR3 is TGTGCCAGCAGATTAGGACAGGGCCCCTACAATGAGCAGTTCTTC. It is translated as CASRLGQGPYNEQFF.